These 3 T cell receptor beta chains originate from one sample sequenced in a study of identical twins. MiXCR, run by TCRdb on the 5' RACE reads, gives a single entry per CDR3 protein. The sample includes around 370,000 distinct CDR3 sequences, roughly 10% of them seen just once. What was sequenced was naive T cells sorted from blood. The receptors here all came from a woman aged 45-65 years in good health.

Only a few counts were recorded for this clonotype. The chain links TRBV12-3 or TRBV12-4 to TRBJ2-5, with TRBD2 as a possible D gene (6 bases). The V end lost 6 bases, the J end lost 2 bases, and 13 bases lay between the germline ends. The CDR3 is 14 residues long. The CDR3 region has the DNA TGTGCCAGCAGGCCAGGGAGGAGGCAAGAGACCCAGTACTTC. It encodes CASRPGRRQETQYF.

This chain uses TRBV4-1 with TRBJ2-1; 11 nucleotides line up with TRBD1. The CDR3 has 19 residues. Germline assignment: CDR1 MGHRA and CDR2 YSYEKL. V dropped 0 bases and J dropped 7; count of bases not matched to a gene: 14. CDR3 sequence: CASSQDFSTGQGARNEQFF. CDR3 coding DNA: TGCGCCAGCAGCCAAGATTTCTCAACCGGACAGGGGGCGCGGAATGAGCAGTTCTTC.

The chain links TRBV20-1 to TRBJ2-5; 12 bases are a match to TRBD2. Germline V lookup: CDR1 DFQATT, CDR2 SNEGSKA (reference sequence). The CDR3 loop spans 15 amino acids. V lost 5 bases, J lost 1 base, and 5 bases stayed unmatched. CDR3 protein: CSAGLAGLFQETQYF. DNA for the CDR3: TGCAGTGCTGGACTAGCGGGACTCTTCCAAGAGACCCAGTACTTC.